This T cell receptor beta chain was obtained from a study of vaccination and CD4 T cells after COVID-19. On the study more broadly: It was a median about 92 days after diagnosis, with a range of 35 to 161, that post-COVID samples were drawn. The cells were exposed to overlapping spike peptides originating from SARS-CoV-2, HCoV-NL63, HCoV-OC43 and HCoV-229E for stimulation. General observations from the study: Post-vaccination reactive clonotypes (median roughly 36) did not differ significantly from post-infection (around 23).

In the case of this clonotype: No antigen is known for it.

With the Oncomine TCR Beta short-read assay, DNA from cultured CD4+ T cells was sequenced. From cultured CD4+ T cells, genomic DNA was extracted. A single record per CDR3 protein comes from TCRdb applying MiXCR to the PCR reads. The table lists about 10,000 distinct CDR3 sequences, around 70% of them singletons, with about 39% in the top ten. Germline CDR1 and CDR2: SGHTA and FQGNSA. This CDR3 spans 15 amino acids. V lost 1 base to trimming and J lost 0 bases, with 9 bases between them. Sample treatment: approximately 11-day PBMC culture with coronavirus spike peptide pools or control peptides (ViraFEST assay).

V and J are TRBV7-2 and TRBJ1-2; D not resolved. The sequencing sample was made of CD4+ T cells from blood, cultured in vitro. This receptor was taken from a human donor who had recovered from COVID-19. CDR3 region: CASSLGVEANYGYTF. DNA of the CDR3: TGTGCCAGCAGCTTAGGGGTTGAGGCTAACTATGGCTACACCTTC.